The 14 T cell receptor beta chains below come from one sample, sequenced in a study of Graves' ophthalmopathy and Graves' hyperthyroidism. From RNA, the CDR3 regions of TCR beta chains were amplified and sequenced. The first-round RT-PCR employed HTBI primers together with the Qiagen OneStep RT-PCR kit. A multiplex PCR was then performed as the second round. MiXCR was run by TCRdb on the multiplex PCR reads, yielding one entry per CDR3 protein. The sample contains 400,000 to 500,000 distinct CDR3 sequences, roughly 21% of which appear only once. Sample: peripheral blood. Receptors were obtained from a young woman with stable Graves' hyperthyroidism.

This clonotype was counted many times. This chain's CDR3 is CASSSGANSPLHF. The CDR3 DNA is TGTGCCAGCAGTTCGGGGGCCAATTCACCCCTCCACTTT. The V gene is TRBV6-1, the J gene TRBJ1-6; perhaps TRBD1 as D (6 bases). This CDR3 comprises 13 residues. Trimming cost V 5 bases and J 7 bases, with 9 bases left between them. Germline loops: CDR1 MNHNS, CDR2 SASEGT.

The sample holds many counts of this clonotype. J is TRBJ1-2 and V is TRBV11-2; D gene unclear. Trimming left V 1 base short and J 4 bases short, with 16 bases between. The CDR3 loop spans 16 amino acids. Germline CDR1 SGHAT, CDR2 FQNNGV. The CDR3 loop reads CASSLGPTQSLYGYTF. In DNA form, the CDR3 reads TGTGCCAGCAGCTTAGGTCCCACGCAGAGCCTCTATGGCTACACCTTC.

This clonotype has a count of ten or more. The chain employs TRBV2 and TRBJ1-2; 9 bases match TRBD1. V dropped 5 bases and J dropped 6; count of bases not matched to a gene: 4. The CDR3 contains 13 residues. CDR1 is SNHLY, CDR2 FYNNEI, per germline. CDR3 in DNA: TGTGCCAGCAGTTCCACAGGGGGCGATGGCTACACCTTC. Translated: CASSSTGGDGYTF.

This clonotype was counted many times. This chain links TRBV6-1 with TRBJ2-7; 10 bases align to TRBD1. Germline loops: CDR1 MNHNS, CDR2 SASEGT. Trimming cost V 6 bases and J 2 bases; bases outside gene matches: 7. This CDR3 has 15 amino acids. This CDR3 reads CASRPPGQGPYEQYF. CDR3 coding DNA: TGTGCCAGCAGGCCGCCGGGACAGGGGCCCTACGAGCAGTACTTC.

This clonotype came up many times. Here the CDR3 reads CSASRASGRGNTGELFF. As DNA, the CDR3 is TGCAGTGCTAGTAGGGCTAGCGGGAGGGGGAACACCGGGGAGCTGTTTTTT. V is TRBV20-1 and J is TRBJ2-2; the match to TRBD2 covers 12 bases. Germline CDR1 is DFQATT and CDR2 is SNEGSKA (reference sequence). V shed 3 bases, J shed 1 base, and the junction held 6 bases outside the gene matches. There are 17 residues in the CDR3.

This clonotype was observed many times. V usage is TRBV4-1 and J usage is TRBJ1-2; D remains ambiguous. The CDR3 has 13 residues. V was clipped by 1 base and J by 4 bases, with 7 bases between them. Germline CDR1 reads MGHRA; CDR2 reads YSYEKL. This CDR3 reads CASSQVAFYGYTF. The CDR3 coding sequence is TGCGCCAGCAGCCAAGTGGCGTTCTATGGCTACACCTTC.

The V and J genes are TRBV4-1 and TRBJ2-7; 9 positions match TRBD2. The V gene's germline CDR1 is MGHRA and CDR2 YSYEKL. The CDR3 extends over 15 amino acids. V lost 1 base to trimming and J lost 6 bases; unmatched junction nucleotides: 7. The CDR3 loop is CASSQGAGGSREQYF. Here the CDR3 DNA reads TGCGCCAGCAGCCAAGGTGCGGGAGGGAGTCGCGAGCAGTACTTC.

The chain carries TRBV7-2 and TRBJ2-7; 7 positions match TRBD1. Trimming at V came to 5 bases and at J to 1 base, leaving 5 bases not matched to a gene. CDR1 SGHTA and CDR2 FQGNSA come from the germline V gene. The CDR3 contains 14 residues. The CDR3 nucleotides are TGTGCCAGCAGCATAGACAGGGCTTCCTACGAGCAGTACTTC. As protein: CASSIDRASYEQYF.

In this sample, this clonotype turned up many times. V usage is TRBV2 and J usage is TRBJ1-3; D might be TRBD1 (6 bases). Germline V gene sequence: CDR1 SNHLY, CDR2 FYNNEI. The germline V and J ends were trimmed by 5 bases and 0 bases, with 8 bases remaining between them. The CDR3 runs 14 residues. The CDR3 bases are TGTGCCAGCAGTCAGGGGAGCTCTGGAAACACCATATATTTT. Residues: CASSQGSSGNTIYF.

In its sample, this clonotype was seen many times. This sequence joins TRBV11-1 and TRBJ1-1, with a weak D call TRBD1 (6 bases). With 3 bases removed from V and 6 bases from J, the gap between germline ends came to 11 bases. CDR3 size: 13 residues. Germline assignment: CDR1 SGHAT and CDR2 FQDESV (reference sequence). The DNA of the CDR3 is TGTGCCAGCAGCTTTGGGGGGGCCGCTGAAGCTTTCTTT. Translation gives CASSFGGAAEAFF.

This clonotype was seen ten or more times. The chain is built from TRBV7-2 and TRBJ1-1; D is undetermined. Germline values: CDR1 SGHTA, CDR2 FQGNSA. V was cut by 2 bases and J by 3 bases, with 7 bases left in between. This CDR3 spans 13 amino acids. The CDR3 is CASSLWRYTEAFF. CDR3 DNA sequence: TGTGCCAGCAGCTTATGGAGGTACACTGAAGCTTTCTTT.

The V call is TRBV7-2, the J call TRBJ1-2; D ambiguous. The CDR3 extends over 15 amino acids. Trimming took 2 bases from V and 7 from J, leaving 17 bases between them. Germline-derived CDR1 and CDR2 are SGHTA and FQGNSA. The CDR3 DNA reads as TGTGCCAGCAGCTTATCGCCGAGTCTAATACGTGGCTACACCTTC. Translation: CASSLSPSLIRGYTF. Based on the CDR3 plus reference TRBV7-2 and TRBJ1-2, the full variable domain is GAGVSQSPSNKVTEKGKDVELRCDPISGHTALYWYRQSLGQGLEFLIYFQGNSAPDKSGLPSDRFSAERTGGSVSTLTIQRTQQEDSAVYLCASSLSPSLIRGYTFGSGTRLTVV.

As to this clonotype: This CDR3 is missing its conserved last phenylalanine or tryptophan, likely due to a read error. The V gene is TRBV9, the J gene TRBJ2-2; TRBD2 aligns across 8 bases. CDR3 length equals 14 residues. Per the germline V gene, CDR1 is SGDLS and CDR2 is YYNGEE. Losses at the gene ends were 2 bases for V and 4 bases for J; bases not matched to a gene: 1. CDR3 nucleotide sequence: TGTGCCAGCAGCGTCGGGGGGGGCACCGGGGAGCTGTTTTTG. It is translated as CASSVGGGTGELFL.

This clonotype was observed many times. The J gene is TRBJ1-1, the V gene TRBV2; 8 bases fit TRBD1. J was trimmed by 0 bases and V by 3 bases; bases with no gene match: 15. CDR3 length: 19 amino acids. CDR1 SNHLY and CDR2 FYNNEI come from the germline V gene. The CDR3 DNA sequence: TGTGCCAGCAGTGAGGAGACAGGGGCCTACCGACCCGTGAACACTGAAGCTTTCTTT. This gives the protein CASSEETGAYRPVNTEAFF.